These T cell receptor beta chains were read from a single sample in a study of shared clonotypes between healthy human individuals. This table comes from immunoSEQ multiplex PCR, and its TCRdb copy is limited to in-frame clones, with some not included. Counted here are roughly 1,100,000 clones, approximately 76% occurring once; the ten biggest clones make up roughly 1.4%. The specimen sequenced was memory CD4+ T cells sorted from blood. Receptors were obtained from a man younger than 30 in good health. Each CDR3 is given with its conserved first and last residue. A D gene is named only where the DNA matches it firmly. Size tells how often a clone was seen (once, few, many) or the class of an expanded clone, and some rows leave it out.

>NA|NA|TRBJ2-3|TRBV4-1
CASSQELRGLVGGDTQYF
TGCGCCAGCAGCCAAGAATTGCGGGGGCTCGTAGGAGGGGATACGCAGTATTTT
>TRBD1|NA|TRBJ1-2|TRBV29-1
CSVKTGEAYGYTF
TGCAGCGTTAAAACAGGGGAAGCCTATGGCTACACCTTC
>TRBD1|NA|TRBJ1-1|TRBV13
CASSLRGLNTEAFF
TGTGCCAGCAGCTTAAGGGGGCTGAACACTGAAGCTTTCTTT
>TRBD1|NA|TRBJ1-4|TRBV7-9
CASSPWDSAAEKLFF
TGTGCCAGCAGCCCCTGGGACAGTGCTGCTGAAAAACTGTTTTTT
>TRBD1|NA|TRBJ1-2|TRBV7-6
CASSTWTGEDGYTF
TGTGCCAGCAGCACTTGGACAGGGGAAGATGGCTACACCTTC
>TRBD1|NA|TRBJ1-2|TRBV7-9
CASSFTGDGYTF
TGTGCCAGCAGCTTTACAGGGGATGGCTACACCTTC
>TRBD2|NA|TRBJ2-1|TRBV27
CASSSLAGGNEQFF
TGTGCCAGCAGTTCCCTAGCGGGAGGCAATGAGCAGTTCTTC
>NA|NA|TRBJ1-6|TRBV6-1
CASSEASGLRTNSPLHF
TGTGCCAGCAGTGAAGCGAGCGGTTTGAGGACCAATTCACCCCTCCACTTT
>TRBD1|NA|TRBJ2-5|TRBV2
CASSGTGFQETQYF
TGTGCCAGCAGTGGGACAGGGTTTCAAGAGACCCAGTACTTC
>NA|few|TRBJ2-1|TRBV6-5
CASSYSGTKSEFF
TGTGCCAGCAGTTACTCCGGAACGAAAAGCGAGTTCTTC
>TRBD2|NA|TRBJ2-5|TRBV5-1
CASSDGTSGGLKETQYF
TGCGCCAGCAGCGACGGCACTAGCGGGGGCCTGAAAGAGACCCAGTACTTC
>NA|NA|TRBJ1-1|TRBV30
CACPGGVNTEAFF
TGTGCCTGCCCCGGGGGGGTGAACACTGAAGCTTTCTTT
>NA|NA|TRBJ2-2|TRBV6-1
CASTPPGPNTGELFF
TGTGCCAGCACCCCGCCGGGCCCTAACACCGGGGAGCTGTTTTTT
>NA|NA|TRBJ2-3|TRBV5-4
CASSDRAGGDTQYF
TGTGCCAGCAGCGACCGAGCAGGAGGAGATACGCAGTATTTT
>TRBD1|NA|TRBJ2-2|TRBV4-3
CASSQRTGTGAGELFF
TGCGCCAGCAGCCAACGGACAGGCACCGGGGCCGGGGAGCTGTTTTTT
>NA|few|TRBJ2-2|TRBV30
CAWSPTGAGELFF
TGTGCCTGGAGTCCGACAGGCGCCGGGGAGCTGTTTTTT
>NA|NA|TRBJ2-2|TRBV5-6
CASSPRNTGELFF
TGTGCCAGCAGCCCACGAAACACCGGGGAGCTGTTTTTT
>TRBD2|NA|TRBJ2-2|TRBV2
CASSHRKSGTSGGAIGELFF
TGTGCCAGCAGTCACCGGAAAAGCGGGACTAGCGGGGGGGCCATCGGGGAGCTGTTTTTT
>NA|NA|TRBJ2-5|TRBV9
CASSGLLASQETQYF
TGTGCCAGCAGCGGATTGCTAGCGTCCCAAGAGACCCAGTACTTC
>NA|NA|TRBJ1-3|TRBV5-6
CASSPRGVGTGNTIYF
TGTGCCAGCAGCCCTAGGGGAGTAGGCACTGGAAACACCATATATTTT
>NA|NA|TRBJ1-5|TRBV10-3
CAISEDGGIQPQHF
TGTGCCATCAGTGAGGATGGGGGGATTCAGCCCCAGCATTTT
>NA|NA|TRBJ1-5|TRBV28
CASSLRRDQPQHF
TGTGCCAGCAGTTTGAGGAGGGATCAGCCCCAGCATTTT
>NA|NA|TRBJ2-3|TRBV18
CASSSPTSATQYF
TGTGCCAGCTCATCCCCTACGTCGGCGACGCAGTATTTT
>NA|few|TRBJ1-2|TRBV10-3
CAISDREGVSGYTF
TGTGCCATCAGTGACAGGGAAGGCGTCTCTGGCTACACCTTC
>NA|NA|TRBJ1-4|TRBV2
CASSIGASANEKLFF
TGTGCCAGCAGTATAGGAGCGTCGGCTAATGAAAAACTGTTTTTT
>TRBD2|NA|TRBJ2-3|TRBV27
CASSATSGSPDTQYF
TGTGCCAGCAGTGCGACTAGCGGGTCCCCAGATACGCAGTATTTT
>TRBD1|NA|TRBJ2-1|TRBV28
CASRGGTGGYNEQFF
TGTGCCAGCCGTGGGGGGACAGGGGGCTACAATGAGCAGTTCTTC
>TRBD1|many|TRBJ1-4|TRBV27
CASRDIGGGDREKLFF
TGTGCCAGCAGAGACATAGGGGGCGGGGATCGGGAAAAACTGTTTTTT
>NA|NA|TRBJ2-3|TRBV6-5
CASSYSMQRTDTQYF
TGTGCCAGCAGTTACTCGATGCAGAGAACAGATACGCAGTATTTT
>TRBD1|NA|TRBJ1-5|TRBV2
CASSEEARGNQPQHF
TGTGCCAGCAGTGAAGAGGCCAGGGGGAATCAGCCCCAGCATTTT
>TRBD1|NA|TRBJ2-7|TRBV15
CATSRDGSELGDRGNYYEQYF
TGTGCCACCAGCAGAGATGGGAGTGAGCTTGGGGACAGGGGCAATTATTACGAGCAGTACTTC
>TRBD1|NA|TRBJ2-5|TRBV5-1
CASSRRGQGTQETQYF
TGCGCCAGCAGCAGGAGAGGACAGGGAACACAAGAGACCCAGTACTTC
>TRBD1|few|TRBJ1-5|TRBV4-1
CASSRLQGAGQPQHF
TGCGCCAGCAGCCGACTACAGGGGGCAGGGCAGCCCCAGCATTTT
>NA|NA|TRBJ1-5|TRBV18
CASSSRENQPQHF
TGTGCCAGCTCATCAAGAGAAAATCAGCCCCAGCATTTT
>TRBD1|NA|TRBJ1-2|TRBV7-9
CASSFNLGTGDYGYTF
TGTGCCAGCAGCTTTAATTTAGGGACAGGGGACTATGGCTACACCTTC
>NA|NA|TRBJ1-3|TRBV5-1
CASSLRPFSGNTIYF
TGCGCCAGCAGCCTGAGGCCCTTCTCTGGAAACACCATATATTTT
>TRBD1|once|TRBJ1-1|TRBV2
CASSYHVQGGEAFF
TGTGCCAGCAGTTACCACGTACAGGGGGGGGAGGCTTTCTTT
>NA|few|TRBJ1-1|TRBV12-5
CASGMDSSIREAFF
TGTGCTAGTGGTATGGACAGCTCGATCCGCGAGGCTTTCTTT
>NA|NA|TRBJ2-3|TRBV4-1
CASSQVSLRLDGRDTQYF
TGCGCCAGCAGCCAAGTTTCTTTAAGACTAGATGGGAGAGATACGCAGTATTTT
>NA|NA|TRBJ1-5|TRBV7-2
CASSLDPASNQPQHF
TGTGCCAGCAGCTTAGATCCGGCTAGCAATCAGCCCCAGCATTTT
>TRBD1|NA|TRBJ2-1|TRBV19
CASRRTGNNEQFF
TGTGCCAGTAGGAGGACAGGGAACAATGAGCAGTTCTTC
>NA|NA|TRBJ1-4|TRBV6-6
CASSQKGADEKLFF
TGTGCCAGCAGTCAAAAAGGGGCCGATGAAAAACTGTTTTTT
>TRBD2|NA|TRBJ2-3|TRBV9
CASSPGGMGTDTQYF
TGTGCCAGCAGCCCCGGGGGGATGGGCACAGATACGCAGTATTTT
>TRBD1|NA|TRBJ2-7|TRBV6-6
CASSYGTGNSYEQYF
TGTGCCAGCAGTTACGGGACAGGGAATTCCTACGAGCAGTACTTC
>TRBD2|NA|TRBJ2-5|TRBV9
CASSAGGPSETQYF
TGTGCCAGCAGCGCGGGAGGCCCCTCTGAGACCCAGTACTTC
>TRBD1|few|TRBJ1-1|TRBV10-1
CASSVDRGAGTEAFF
TGCGCCAGCAGTGTTGACAGGGGCGCTGGCACTGAAGCTTTCTTT
>TRBD1|NA|TRBJ2-7|TRBV10-3
CAISESQGAIGSYEQYF
TGTGCCATCAGTGAGTCGCAGGGGGCTATCGGGAGCTACGAGCAGTACTTC
>NA|NA|TRBJ2-3|TRBV7-3
CASSAVGVGDTQYF
TGTGCCAGCAGCGCGGTGGGCGTAGGAGATACGCAGTATTTT
>TRBD2|NA|TRBJ2-3|TRBV2
CASSLSGRGTDTQYF
TGTGCCAGCAGTTTAAGCGGGAGAGGCACAGATACGCAGTATTTT
>NA|NA|TRBJ1-2|TRBV7-2
CASSRGEVEGYTF
TGTGCCAGCAGCCGAGGGGAGGTGGAGGGCTACACCTTC
>NA|NA|TRBJ2-7|TRBV6-5
CASSYRAGAPYEQYF
TGTGCCAGCAGTTACAGAGCGGGTGCCCCCTACGAGCAGTACTTC
>NA|NA|TRBJ1-5|TRBV10-3
CAISDPTLTGNQPQHF
TGTGCCATCAGTGACCCCACACTGACGGGCAATCAGCCCCAGCATTTT
>NA|NA|TRBJ2-7|TRBV5-3
CARSLAVGSYEQYF
TGTGCCAGAAGCTTGGCCGTGGGCTCCTACGAGCAGTACTTC